This T cell receptor beta chain emerged from a study of shared clonotypes between healthy human individuals. This CDR3 region has 12 residues. The germline V and J ends were trimmed by 5 bases and 4 bases, with 9 bases remaining between them. Looked up from germline, CDR1 is SNHLY and CDR2 is FYNNEI. Notes on this clone: Its antigen is still unknown. Different DNA sequences within this sample yield the same CDR3.

Findings and caveats of the study: Shared across several donors were about 4.8% of the naive CD4 clonotypes. Memory subsets generally showed smaller estimated richness than naive subsets did. It was the few donors that limited the genetic and exposure-history diversity represented.

TCRdb's copy holds only in-frame clones and misses some; the assay was immunoSEQ multiplex PCR. This table has millions of clones, approximately 90% appearing once. Sequencing used naive CD4+ T cells sorted from blood. Noted subset: CD45RA+ positively selected. V gene TRBV2 combines with J gene TRBJ2-7; D is possibly TRBD1 (6 bases). This TCR derives from a man between 18 and 29 years old in good health. CDR3 DNA sequence: TGTGCCAGCAGTTCAACAGGGTACGAGCAGTACTTC. Translating it yields CASSSTGYEQYF. Variable domain in full (rest from reference TRBV2 and TRBJ2-7): EPEVTQTPSHQVTQMGQEVILRCVPISNHLYFYWYRQILGQKVEFLVSFYNNEISEKSEIFDDQFSVERPDGSNFTLKIRSTKLEDSAMYFCASSSTGYEQYFGPGTRLTVT.